This TCR beta chain was profiled in a study of blood T cells in healthy people across ages. Germline values: CDR1 DFQATT, CDR2 SNEGSKA (reference sequence). Trimming cost V 0 bases and J 9 bases; bases outside gene matches: 15. CDR3 length equals 17 residues. The authors ran a second PCR of about 6 to 12 cycles using a sample-barcoded 5' primer and a J-beta primer mix. Carrying 12 random nucleotides, a template-switch adaptor labeled each individual cDNA molecule. One entry per CDR3 protein, called by TCRdb with MiXCR from the 5' RACE reads. The sample gives roughly 1,000,000 distinct CDR3 sequences, roughly a quarter of which show up once; 0.65% to 0.75% is in the top ten. Total RNA extraction produced at least 5 micrograms (per sample) for the study. This clonotype was observed a few times. This same sample was also part of a study on T cells of mothers and their children. Per that paper: Overlap measured in related mother-child pairs was slightly, non-significantly higher than in unrelated pairs.

Sequenced sample: blood. The receptor's source is a girl aged 2 to 9 in good health. J is TRBJ2-5 and V is TRBV20-1; 11 nucleotides align to TRBD2. The CDR3 coding sequence is TGCAGTGCTAGAGATCCTTATAGCGGGGGGGTTCCCAAGTCCCAGTACTTC. It yields the protein CSARDPYSGGVPKSQYF.